The 29 T cell receptor beta chains given below trace back to one sample, sequenced in a study of blood T cell repertoires in COVID-19. TCRdb's copy holds only in-frame clones and misses some; the assay was immunoSEQ multiplex PCR. The sample consists of roughly 300,000 clones, about nine tenths of them appearing once. The sequencing sample was made of PBMCs or T cells enriched from blood (not recorded which). The receptors come from a young woman who had recovered from COVID-19.

V is TRBV6-6 and J is TRBJ2-1, with D uncertain. Germline V gene lookup returns CDR1 MNHNY and CDR2 SVGAGI (reference sequence). Trimming took off 0 bases at V and 3 bases at J, with 9 bases between the two ends. The CDR3 runs to 15 residues. DNA of the CDR3: TGTGCCAGCAGTTACTCTAAAAACGGCTACAATGAGCAGTTCTTC. Residues: CASSYSKNGYNEQFF.

This sequence joins TRBV6-5 and TRBJ1-5; 7 bases match TRBD1. Per the germline V gene, CDR1 is MNHEY and CDR2 is SVGAGI. CDR3 length: 15 residues. With V trimmed by 3 bases and J by 3 bases, 5 bases remained unmatched. The CDR3 DNA sequence: TGTGCCAGCAGTTATGGAGGGGGCAACAATCAGCCCCAGCATTTT. Its protein product is CASSYGGGNNQPQHF.

The count of this clone is one. The chain joins TRBV5-4 to TRBJ2-5; D call uncertain. Trimming took off 2 bases at V and 0 bases at J, with 8 bases between the two ends. There are 14 residues in the CDR3. The germline V gene encodes CDR1 SGHNT and CDR2 YYREEE (reference sequence). DNA for the CDR3: TGTGCCAGCAGCTTCCGCGGAGACCAAGAGACCCAGTACTTC. Translated: CASSFRGDQETQYF. Full variable domain (rest looked up from reference TRBV5-4 and TRBJ2-5): ETGVTQSPTHLIKTRGQQVTLRCSSQSGHNTVSWYQQALGQGPQFIFQYYREEENGRGNFPPRFSGLQFPNYSSELNVNALELDDSALYLCASSFRGDQETQYFGPGTRLLVL.

This chain joins TRBV6-6 and TRBJ1-1, with 8 bases identical to TRBD1. The trim removed 4 bases at V and 8 bases at J, leaving 9 bases unmatched. In germline, CDR1 is MNHNY, CDR2 SVGAGI (reference sequence). This CDR3 is built from 14 residues. CDR3 protein: CASSFGQGQTEAFF. The CDR3 DNA is TGTGCCAGCAGTTTTGGACAGGGTCAAACCGAAGCTTTCTTT.

The chain combines TRBV11-3 with TRBJ2-5; 7 bases fit TRBD1. CDR3 length: 14 amino acids. V trimming: 5 bases; J trimming: 3 bases; junction bases outside the gene matches: 6. Germline CDR1 is SGHNT and CDR2 is YENEEA. The CDR3 region is CASSGRDSEETQYF. CDR3 nucleotides: TGTGCCAGCAGCGGCCGGGACAGTGAAGAGACCCAGTACTTC.

The chain is built from TRBV6-5 and TRBJ1-2; 7 nucleotides align to TRBD1. This CDR3 is 14 amino acids long. CDR1 and CDR2 from the germline V gene are MNHEY and SVGAGI. V lost 6 bases to trimming and J lost 7 bases; unmatched junction nucleotides: 11. CDR3 DNA sequence: TGTGCCAGCAGCGAGACAGGGCAACTCCCTGGCTACACCTTC. Translating it yields CASSETGQLPGYTF.

In this sample, this clone turned up once. The rearrangement uses TRBV7-2 and TRBJ2-5; D perhaps matches TRBD2 (6 bases). V lost 4 bases to trimming and J lost 7 bases, with 13 bases between them. Germline lookup yields CDR1 SGHTA and CDR2 FQGNSA. This CDR3 is 13 amino acids long. This CDR3 reads CASSSGDQRTQYF. DNA for the CDR3: TGTGCCAGCAGCTCGGGAGATCAGCGGACCCAGTACTTC.

V gene TRBV7-9 combines with J gene TRBJ2-7; 7 bases fit TRBD1. The germline V gene encodes CDR1 SEHNR and CDR2 FQNEAQ (reference sequence). The trim removed 1 base at V and 3 bases at J, leaving 3 bases unmatched. The CDR3 sequence is 14 residues long. The CDR3 region has the DNA TGTGCCAGCAGCTTAGAGGGACAGTTCTACGAGCAGTACTTC. Translation gives CASSLEGQFYEQYF.

V gene TRBV14 combines with J gene TRBJ2-4; 9 bases align to TRBD2. This CDR3 spans 16 amino acids. V was clipped by 1 base and J by 1 base; unmatched bases: 2. The germline CDR1 and CDR2 sequences are SGHDN and FVKESK. The CDR3 nucleotides read TGTGCCAGCAGCCAAGGACTAGCGGCTGCCAAAAACATTCAGTACTTC. Encoded protein: CASSQGLAAAKNIQYF.

This rearrangement joins TRBV28 to TRBJ2-7; the match to TRBD1 covers 7 bases. This CDR3 has 12 residues. With V trimmed by 5 bases and J by 7 bases, 5 bases remained unmatched. Germline lookup yields CDR1 MDHEN and CDR2 SYDVKM. CDR3 coding DNA: TGTGCCAGCAGTCAAACAGGGGTAGAGCAGTACTTC. Translating it yields CASSQTGVEQYF.

The table lists this clone with a count of one. The chain couples TRBV24-1 to TRBJ2-2; 10 nucleotides match TRBD2. The CDR3 contains 16 residues. The V segment lost 5 bases and the J segment 2 bases; nucleotides outside the gene matches: 4. From germline, CDR1 is KGHDR and CDR2 SFDVKD. In nucleotides, the CDR3 is TGTGCCACCAGTGGCGGACTAGCGGATAACACCGGGGAGCTGTTTTTT. This gives the protein CATSGGLADNTGELFF.

The chain recombines TRBV5-5 with TRBJ2-7; 8 bases match TRBD2. The junction had 12 bases not matched to a gene; V was cut back by 1 base and J by 3 bases. The V gene's germline CDR1 is SGHKS and CDR2 YYEKEE (reference sequence). The CDR3 length is 17 residues. The CDR3 region has the DNA TGTGCCAGCAGCTTGCGGATGGGGACTAGTCATTTCTACGAGCAGTACTTC. This gives the protein CASSLRMGTSHFYEQYF.

V usage is TRBV30 and J usage is TRBJ2-7; perhaps TRBD1 as D (5 bases). The CDR3 length is 11 residues. Germline-derived CDR1 and CDR2 are GTSNPN and SVGIG (reference sequence). Trimming took off 4 bases at V and 4 bases at J, with 8 bases between the two ends. This CDR3 is CAWTTGYEQYF. DNA of the CDR3: TGTGCCTGGACCACAGGATACGAGCAGTACTTC.

The chain recombines TRBV4-3 with TRBJ1-2; 8 bases line up with TRBD1. Germline CDR1 and CDR2: LGHNA and YSLEER. The CDR3 spans 14 residues. Unmatched junction bases numbered 2, after V lost 2 bases and J lost 3 bases. The CDR3 nucleotides read TGCGCCAGCAGCCAACAGGGGGCAGACTATGGCTACACCTTC. Protein product: CASSQQGADYGYTF.

The rearrangement uses TRBV28 and TRBJ1-2; the match to TRBD1 covers 8 bases. The CDR3 is 16 amino acids. With V trimmed by 5 bases and J by 5 bases, 13 bases remained unmatched. Germline V gene lookup returns CDR1 MDHEN and CDR2 SYDVKM. Here the CDR3 DNA reads TGTGCCAGCAGTCACTCAGACAGGGGCCCCCTATATGGCTACACCTTC. Translated: CASSHSDRGPLYGYTF.

This clone was seen a handful of times. The rearrangement uses TRBV9 and TRBJ1-1, with TRBD1 as a possible D gene (6 bases). The CDR3 is 12 residues long. V was shortened by 4 bases and J by 11 bases, with 15 bases between the two germline ends. The germline V gene has CDR1 SGDLS and CDR2 YYNGEE. The CDR3 region is CASSPGRGGAFF. The CDR3 DNA is TGTGCCAGCAGCCCCGGGAGGGGGGGCGCTTTCTTT.

This clone was seen more than once but under ten times. The rearrangement uses TRBV29-1 and TRBJ2-2, with D possibly TRBD2 on 6 matching bases. The CDR3 is made up of 14 amino acids. The germline CDR1 and CDR2 sequences are SQVTM and ANQGSEA. Trimming pared 6 bases from V and 0 bases from J, leaving 11 bases between. CDR3 in amino acids: CSVQGLPNTGELFF. Here the CDR3 DNA reads TGCAGCGTGCAAGGACTACCGAACACCGGGGAGCTGTTTTTT.

The chain carries TRBV10-3 and TRBJ2-2; D is perhaps TRBD1 (6 bases). Looked up from germline, CDR1 is ENHRY and CDR2 is SYGVKD. Deletions cut 10 bases from V and 1 base from J, with 22 bases between. The CDR3 runs 17 residues. The CDR3 sequence is CATLVPRTGRNTGELFF. As DNA, the CDR3 is TGTGCCACCCTGGTACCCCGTACAGGGAGGAACACCGGGGAGCTGTTTTTT.

The chain employs TRBV27 and TRBJ2-1; TRBD1 is a possible D gene (5 bases). The CDR3 has 12 amino acids. Trimming removed 5 bases from V and 7 bases from J, with 9 bases in between. From germline, CDR1 is MNHEY and CDR2 SMNVEV (reference sequence). In DNA, the CDR3 is TGTGCCAGCAGTGACCAGGGTAATGAGCAGTTCTTC. Amino acid sequence: CASSDQGNEQFF.

J is TRBJ1-3 and V is TRBV6-6; TRBD1 matches 7 bases. Germline-derived CDR1 and CDR2 are MNHNY and SVGAGI (reference sequence). Germline trimming cut 6 bases from V and 2 bases from J; bases unmatched to any gene: 4. The CDR3 length is 14 residues. The CDR3 reads CASRRQGPGNTIYF. The CDR3 DNA is TGTGCCAGCAGACGACAGGGCCCTGGAAACACCATATATTTT.

The chain combines TRBV6-1 with TRBJ1-3; D gene uncertain. Trimming shortened V by 0 bases and J by 0 bases, and 12 bases separated the two germline ends. Looked up from germline, CDR1 is MNHNS and CDR2 is SASEGT. CDR3 length: 17 residues. The CDR3 loop is CASSEAGLLVSGNTIYF. CDR3 bases: TGTGCCAGCAGTGAAGCAGGACTGCTAGTCTCTGGAAACACCATATATTTT.

The genes are TRBV9 and TRBJ1-6; tentative D call: TRBD1 (6 bases). V shed 3 bases and J shed 10 bases, with 17 bases lying between them. This CDR3 region has 15 residues. Germline CDR1 reads SGDLS; CDR2 reads YYNGEE. CDR3 residues: CASSEGGLSYSPLHF. The CDR3 region has the DNA TGTGCCAGCAGCGAGGGGGGACTATCATACTCACCCCTCCACTTT.

This chain links TRBV2 with TRBJ2-7; 8 bases are a match to TRBD1. V lost 1 base to trimming and J lost 4 bases; unmatched junction nucleotides: 3. The CDR3 has 14 residues. The germline gives CDR1 SNHLY, CDR2 FYNNEI. The CDR3 DNA reads TGTGCCAGCAGTGAAGTGGACAGGGTGTACGAGCAGTACTTC. It encodes CASSEVDRVYEQYF. Complete variable domain (other parts from reference TRBV2 and TRBJ2-7): EPEVTQTPSHQVTQMGQEVILRCVPISNHLYFYWYRQILGQKVEFLVSFYNNEISEKSEIFDDQFSVERPDGSNFTLKIRSTKLEDSAMYFCASSEVDRVYEQYFGPGTRLTVT.

The chain joins TRBV12-3 or TRBV12-4 to TRBJ2-7; 7 bases match TRBD2. V dropped 6 bases and J dropped 4; count of bases not matched to a gene: 3. The CDR3 is 12 amino acids. The CDR3 loop reads CASSPGGYEQYF. CDR3 DNA sequence: TGTGCCAGCAGCCCCGGGGGGTACGAGCAGTACTTC.

This rearrangement joins TRBV28 to TRBJ1-2, with 8 bases that match TRBD1. The CDR3 has 14 residues. The germline V gene has CDR1 MDHEN and CDR2 SYDVKM. V shed 4 bases, J shed 4 bases, and the junction held 5 bases outside the gene matches. The CDR3 protein is CASSSPDRAYGYTF. In DNA form, the CDR3 reads TGTGCCAGCAGTTCCCCGGACAGGGCCTATGGCTACACCTTC.

V gene TRBV27 combines with J gene TRBJ1-6, with D unresolved. CDR3 length: 14 residues. Germline CDR1 MNHEY, CDR2 SMNVEV (reference sequence). The ends were cut back, 1 base at V and 5 bases at J, with 6 bases in the middle. In nucleotides, the CDR3 is TGTGCCAGCAGTTTATTGGCGGATAATTCACCCCTCCACTTT. The encoded protein is CASSLLADNSPLHF.

This chain connects TRBV30 to TRBJ2-3; D call uncertain. The CDR3 spans 14 residues. Germline-derived CDR1 and CDR2 are GTSNPN and SVGIG (reference sequence). Trimming removed 7 bases from V and 4 bases from J, with 18 bases in between. CDR3 region: CASKPLNSADTQYF. The CDR3 bases are TGTGCCTCAAAGCCACTTAATTCGGCAGATACGCAGTATTTT.

The rearrangement joins TRBV24-1 to TRBJ2-2; D perhaps matches TRBD2 (7 bases). Trimming removed 4 bases from V and 5 bases from J, with 19 bases in between. This CDR3 has 17 residues. CDR1 KGHDR and CDR2 SFDVKD come from the germline V gene. The chain's CDR3 is CATSDRNSQGGTGELFF. In nucleotides, the CDR3 is TGTGCCACCAGTGACCGTAACTCACAGGGAGGGACCGGGGAGCTGTTTTTT.

V and J are TRBV7-8 and TRBJ2-3; 7 bases align to TRBD2. The CDR3 contains 15 residues. Trimming at V came to 5 bases and at J to 2 bases, leaving 7 bases not matched to a gene. Germline V gives CDR1 SGHVS, CDR2 FQNEAQ. The CDR3 region is CASSPLAADTDTQYF. The DNA for the CDR3 is TGTGCCAGCAGCCCCCTAGCGGCCGACACAGATACGCAGTATTTT.